The TCR beta chain described here comes from a study of spatial heterogeneity in lung cancer. This clonotype occurred a few times. MiXCR was run by TCRdb on the 5' RACE reads, yielding one entry per CDR3 protein. The repertoire includes about 39,000 distinct CDR3 sequences, around 3.1% of them detected once, and roughly 40% sits in the top ten. Time point reported: sample taken at primary tumor resection. TCRs were sequenced from unsorted whole RNA of tumor, nontumor lung or PBMC. The CDR3 has 18 amino acids. The J segment lost 0 bases and the V segment lost 1 base, leaving 5 bases of the junction unmatched. Germline CDR1 is SGHRS and CDR2 is YFSETQ.

The gene calls are TRBV5-1 and TRBJ2-3, with TRBD2 matching 13 bases. This clonotype originated in a male donor with early-stage non-small cell lung cancer. This specimen consisted of normal lung tissue next to the tumor, obtained at surgery. The CDR3 nucleotides are TGCGCCAGCAGCTTGACTAGCGGGGGGGTCAGGAGCACAGATACGCAGTATTTT. It specifies CASSLTSGGVRSTDTQYF.